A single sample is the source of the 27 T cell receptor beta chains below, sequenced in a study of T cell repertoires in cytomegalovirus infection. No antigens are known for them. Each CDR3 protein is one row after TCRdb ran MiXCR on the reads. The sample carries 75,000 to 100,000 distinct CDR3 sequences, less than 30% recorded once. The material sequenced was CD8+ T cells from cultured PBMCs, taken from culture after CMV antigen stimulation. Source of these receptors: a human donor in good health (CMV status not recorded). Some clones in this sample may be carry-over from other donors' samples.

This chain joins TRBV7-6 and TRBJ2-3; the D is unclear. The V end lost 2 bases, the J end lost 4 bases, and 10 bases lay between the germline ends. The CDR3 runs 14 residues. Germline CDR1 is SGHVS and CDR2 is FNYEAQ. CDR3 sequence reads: CASSLLIVADTQYF. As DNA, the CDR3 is TGTGCCAGCAGCTTACTCATAGTAGCAGATACGCAGTATTTT. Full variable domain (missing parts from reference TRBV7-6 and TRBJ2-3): GAGVSQSPRYKVTKRGQDVALRCDPISGHVSLYWYRQALGQGPEFLTYFNYEAQQDKSGLPNDRFSAERPEGSISTLTIQRTEQRDSAMYRCASSLLIVADTQYFGPGTRLTVL.

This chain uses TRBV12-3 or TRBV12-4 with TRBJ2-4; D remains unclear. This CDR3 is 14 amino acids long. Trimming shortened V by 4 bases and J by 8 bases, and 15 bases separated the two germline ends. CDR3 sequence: CASSSGSLGHIQYF. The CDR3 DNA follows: TGTGCCAGCAGTTCGGGTAGCTTGGGCCACATTCAGTACTTC.

The DNA of the CDR3 is TGTGCCAGCATGGGAGGGGTGAACACTGAAGCTTTCTTT. As protein: CASMGGVNTEAFF. The chain joins TRBV2 to TRBJ1-1, with D tentatively TRBD1 (5 bases). This CDR3 region has 13 residues. Trimming removed 7 bases at V and 0 bases at J, with 9 bases between. The germline V gene encodes CDR1 SNHLY and CDR2 FYNNEI.

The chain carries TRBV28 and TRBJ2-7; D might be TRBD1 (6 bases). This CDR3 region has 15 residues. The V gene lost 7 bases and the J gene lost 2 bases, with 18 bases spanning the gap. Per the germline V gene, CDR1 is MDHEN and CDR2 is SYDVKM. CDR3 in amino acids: CASTPDRDITYEQYF. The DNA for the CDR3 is TGTGCCAGCACCCCTGATCGGGACATCACCTACGAGCAGTACTTC. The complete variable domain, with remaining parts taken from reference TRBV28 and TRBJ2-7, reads DVKVTQSSRYLVKRTGEKVFLECVQDMDHENMFWYRQDPGLGLRLIYFSYDVKMKEKGDIPEGYSVSREKKERFSLILESASTNQTSMYLCASTPDRDITYEQYFGPGTRLTVT.

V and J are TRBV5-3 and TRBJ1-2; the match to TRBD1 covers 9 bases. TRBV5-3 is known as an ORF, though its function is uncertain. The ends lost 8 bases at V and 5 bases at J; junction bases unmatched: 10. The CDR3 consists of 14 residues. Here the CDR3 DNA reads TGTGCCAGCAGCCGACAGGGGGTTGGGTATGGCTACACCTTC. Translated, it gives CASSRQGVGYGYTF.

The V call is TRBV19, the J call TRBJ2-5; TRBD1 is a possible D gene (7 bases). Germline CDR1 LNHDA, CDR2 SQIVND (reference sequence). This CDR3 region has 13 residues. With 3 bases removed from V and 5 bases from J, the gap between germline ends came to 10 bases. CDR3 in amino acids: CASSMSGGETQYF. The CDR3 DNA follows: TGTGCCAGTAGTATGTCAGGGGGGGAGACCCAGTACTTC.

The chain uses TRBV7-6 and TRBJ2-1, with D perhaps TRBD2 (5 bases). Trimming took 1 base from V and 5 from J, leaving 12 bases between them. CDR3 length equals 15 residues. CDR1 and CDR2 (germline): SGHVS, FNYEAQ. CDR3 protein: CASSLVFPGNNEQFF. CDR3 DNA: TGTGCCAGCAGCTTAGTTTTTCCGGGGAACAATGAGCAGTTCTTC.

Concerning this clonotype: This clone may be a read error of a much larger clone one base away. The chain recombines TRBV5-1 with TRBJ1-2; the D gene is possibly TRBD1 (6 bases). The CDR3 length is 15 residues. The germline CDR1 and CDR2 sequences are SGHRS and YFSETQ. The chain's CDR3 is CASSPGTTTNYVYTF. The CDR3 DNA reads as TGCGCCAGCAGCCCTGGGACAACCACTAACTATGTCTACACCTTC.

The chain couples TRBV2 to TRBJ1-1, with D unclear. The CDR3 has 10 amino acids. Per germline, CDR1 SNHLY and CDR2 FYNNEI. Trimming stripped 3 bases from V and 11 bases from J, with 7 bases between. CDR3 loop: CASSDAEAFF. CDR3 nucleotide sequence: TGTGCCAGCAGTGATGCAGAGGCTTTCTTT.

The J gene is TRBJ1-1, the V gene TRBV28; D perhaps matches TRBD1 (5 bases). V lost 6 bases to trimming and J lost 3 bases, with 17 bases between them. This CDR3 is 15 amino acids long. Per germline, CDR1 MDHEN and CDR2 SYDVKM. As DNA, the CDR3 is TGTGCCAGCAGGGGGGGGTTAGCCCAAGACACTGAAGCTTTCTTT. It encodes CASRGGLAQDTEAFF.

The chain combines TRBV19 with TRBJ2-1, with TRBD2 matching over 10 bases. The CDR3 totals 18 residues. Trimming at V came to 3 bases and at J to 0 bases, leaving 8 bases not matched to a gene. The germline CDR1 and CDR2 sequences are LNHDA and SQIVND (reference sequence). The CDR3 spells CASSMSSGGASSYNEQFF. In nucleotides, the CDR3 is TGTGCCAGTAGTATGTCCAGCGGGGGGGCAAGCTCCTACAATGAGCAGTTCTTC.

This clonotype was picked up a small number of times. The CDR3 protein is CAISAEHENTGELFF. CDR3 sequence (DNA): TGTGCCATCAGTGCAGAACACGAGAACACCGGGGAGCTGTTTTTT. The chain carries TRBV10-3 and TRBJ2-2; D not resolved. CDR3 size: 15 residues. Germline CDR1 is ENHRY and CDR2 is SYGVKD. The V end lost 4 bases, the J end lost 1 base, and 10 bases lay between the germline ends.

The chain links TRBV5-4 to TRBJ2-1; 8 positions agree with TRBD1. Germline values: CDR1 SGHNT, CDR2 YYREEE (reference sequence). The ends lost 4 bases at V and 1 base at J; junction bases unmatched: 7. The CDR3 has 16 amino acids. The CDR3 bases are TGTGCCAGCAGCATGGACAGGGCAGATTCCTACAATGAGCAGTTCTTC. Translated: CASSMDRADSYNEQFF.

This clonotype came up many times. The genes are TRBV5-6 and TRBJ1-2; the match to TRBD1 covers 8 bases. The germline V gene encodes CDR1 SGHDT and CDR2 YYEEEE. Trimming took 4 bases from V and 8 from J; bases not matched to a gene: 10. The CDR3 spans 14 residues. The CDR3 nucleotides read TGTGCCAGCAGCCCTCAGACAGGGGCCGGGGGCTACACCTTC. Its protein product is CASSPQTGAGGYTF.

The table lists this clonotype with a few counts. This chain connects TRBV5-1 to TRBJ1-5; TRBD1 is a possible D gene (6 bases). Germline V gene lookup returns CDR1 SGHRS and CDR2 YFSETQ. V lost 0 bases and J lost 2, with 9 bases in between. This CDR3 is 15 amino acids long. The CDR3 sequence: CASSLGWGRNQPQHF. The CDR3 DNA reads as TGCGCCAGCAGCTTGGGGTGGGGGCGCAATCAGCCCCAGCATTTT.

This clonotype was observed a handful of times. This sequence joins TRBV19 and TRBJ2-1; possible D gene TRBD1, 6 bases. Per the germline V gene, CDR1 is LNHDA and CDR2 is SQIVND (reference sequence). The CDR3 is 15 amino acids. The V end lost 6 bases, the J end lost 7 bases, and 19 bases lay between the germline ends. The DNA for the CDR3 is TGTGCCAGTAGCCTCGGAGCAGGGGTTGTTAATGAGCAGTTCTTC. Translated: CASSLGAGVVNEQFF.

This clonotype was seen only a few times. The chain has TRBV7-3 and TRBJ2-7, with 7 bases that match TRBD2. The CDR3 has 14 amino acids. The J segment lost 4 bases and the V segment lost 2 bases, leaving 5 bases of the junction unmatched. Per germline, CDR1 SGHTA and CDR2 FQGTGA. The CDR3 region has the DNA TGTGCCAGCAGCTTATTAGGTAGCGGGTACGAGCAGTACTTC. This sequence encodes CASSLLGSGYEQYF.

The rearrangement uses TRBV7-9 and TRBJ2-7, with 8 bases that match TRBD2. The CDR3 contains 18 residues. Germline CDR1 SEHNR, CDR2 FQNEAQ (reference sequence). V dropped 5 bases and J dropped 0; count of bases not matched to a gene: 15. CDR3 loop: CASSPRGAGGSSSYEQYF. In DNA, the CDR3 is TGTGCCAGCAGCCCCCGCGGGGCGGGGGGCTCGAGCTCCTACGAGCAGTACTTC.

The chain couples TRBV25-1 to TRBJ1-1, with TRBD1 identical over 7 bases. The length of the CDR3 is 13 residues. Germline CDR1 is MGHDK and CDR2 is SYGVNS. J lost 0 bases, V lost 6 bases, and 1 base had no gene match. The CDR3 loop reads CASRTGMNTEAFF. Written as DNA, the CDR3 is TGTGCCAGCAGGACAGGGATGAACACTGAAGCTTTCTTT.

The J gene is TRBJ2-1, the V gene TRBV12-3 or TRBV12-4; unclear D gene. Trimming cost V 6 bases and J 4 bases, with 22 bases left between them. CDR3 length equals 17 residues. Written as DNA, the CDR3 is TGTGCCAGCAGGCCCGCCCGCACGGGTCCAGTTTACAATGAGCAGTTCTTC. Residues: CASRPARTGPVYNEQFF.

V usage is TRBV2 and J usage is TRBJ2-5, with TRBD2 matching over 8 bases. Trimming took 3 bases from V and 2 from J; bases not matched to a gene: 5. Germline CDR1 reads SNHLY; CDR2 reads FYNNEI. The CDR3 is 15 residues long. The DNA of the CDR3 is TGTGCCAGCAGTGATACGGCGGGGGGACAAGAGACCCAGTACTTC. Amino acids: CASSDTAGGQETQYF.

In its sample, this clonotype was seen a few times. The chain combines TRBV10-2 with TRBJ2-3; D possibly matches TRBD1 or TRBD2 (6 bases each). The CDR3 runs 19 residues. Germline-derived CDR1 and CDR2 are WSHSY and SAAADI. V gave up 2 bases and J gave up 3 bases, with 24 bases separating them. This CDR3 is CASSEVIGLTGGDTDTQYF. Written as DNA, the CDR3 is TGCGCCAGCAGTGAGGTAATCGGTTTAACCGGGGGCGATACAGATACGCAGTATTTT.

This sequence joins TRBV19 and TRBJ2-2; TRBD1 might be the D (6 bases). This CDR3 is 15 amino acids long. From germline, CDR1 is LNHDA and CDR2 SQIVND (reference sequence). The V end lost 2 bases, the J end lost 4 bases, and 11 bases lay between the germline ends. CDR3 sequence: CASSITGSGTGELFF. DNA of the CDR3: TGTGCCAGTAGTATAACAGGGAGCGGCACCGGGGAGCTGTTTTTT.

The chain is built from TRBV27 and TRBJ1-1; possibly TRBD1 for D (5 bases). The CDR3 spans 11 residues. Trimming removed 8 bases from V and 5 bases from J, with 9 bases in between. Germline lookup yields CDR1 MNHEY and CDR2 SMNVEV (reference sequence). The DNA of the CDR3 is TGTGCCAGCTGGGGGTATACTGAAGCTTTCTTT. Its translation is CASWGYTEAFF.

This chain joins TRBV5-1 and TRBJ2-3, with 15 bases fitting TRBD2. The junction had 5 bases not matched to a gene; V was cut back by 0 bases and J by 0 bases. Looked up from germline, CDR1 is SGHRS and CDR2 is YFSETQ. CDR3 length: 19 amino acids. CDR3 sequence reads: CASSLEGLAGGLSTDTQYF. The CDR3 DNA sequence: TGCGCCAGCAGCTTGGAAGGACTAGCGGGGGGGCTTAGCACAGATACGCAGTATTTT.

CDR3 in amino acids: CASSSYGGWTEAFF. Written as DNA, the CDR3 is TGTGCCAGTAGTTCGTATGGAGGGTGGACTGAAGCTTTCTTT. This chain connects TRBV19 to TRBJ1-1; D is undetermined. V was shortened by 5 bases and J by 5 bases, with 15 bases between the two germline ends. CDR3 length equals 14 residues. CDR1 LNHDA and CDR2 SQIVND come from the germline V gene (reference sequence).

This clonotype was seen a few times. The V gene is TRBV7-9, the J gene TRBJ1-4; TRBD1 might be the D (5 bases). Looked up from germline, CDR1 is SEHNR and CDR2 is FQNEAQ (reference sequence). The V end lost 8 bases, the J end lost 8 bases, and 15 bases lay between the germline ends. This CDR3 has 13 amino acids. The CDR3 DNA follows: TGTGCCAGCCAGACCCAGGGCCCCGAAAAACTGTTTTTT. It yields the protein CASQTQGPEKLFF.